Sequencing of this T cell receptor (beta chain) was carried out in a study of technical replicates of blood from a handful of donors. Per the germline V gene, CDR1 is MNHNY and CDR2 is SVGAGI (reference sequence). With 4 bases clipped from V and 8 bases from J, the junction kept 5 bases outside the gene matches. The length of the CDR3 is 13 residues. Profiled with immunoSEQ multiplex PCR; TCRdb holds only in-frame clones, not every one. The repertoire has tens of thousands of clones, approximately 97% of them found once; the top ten carry approximately 0.2%. The receptor's source is a human donor in good health. Sequences were obtained from T cells isolated from PBMCs. The chain joins TRBV6-6 to TRBJ2-1; TRBD2 agrees at 7 bases. CDR3 region: CASSSGGGHEQFF. The CDR3 nucleotides read TGTGCCAGCAGTTCGGGGGGAGGTCATGAGCAGTTCTTC.